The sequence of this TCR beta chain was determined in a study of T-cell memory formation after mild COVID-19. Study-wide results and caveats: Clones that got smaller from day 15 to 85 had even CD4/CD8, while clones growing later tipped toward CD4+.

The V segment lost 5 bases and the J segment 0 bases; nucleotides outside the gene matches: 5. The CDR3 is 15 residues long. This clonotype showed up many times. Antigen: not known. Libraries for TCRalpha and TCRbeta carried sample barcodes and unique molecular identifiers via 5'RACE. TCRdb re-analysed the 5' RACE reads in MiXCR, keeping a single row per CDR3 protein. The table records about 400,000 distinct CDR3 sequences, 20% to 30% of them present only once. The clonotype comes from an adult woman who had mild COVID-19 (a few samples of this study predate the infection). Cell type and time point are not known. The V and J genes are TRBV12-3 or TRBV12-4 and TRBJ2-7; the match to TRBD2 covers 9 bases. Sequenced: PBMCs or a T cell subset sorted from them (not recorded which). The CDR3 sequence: CASSPSGTSSYEQYF. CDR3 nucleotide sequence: TGTGCCAGCAGTCCTAGCGGGACCAGCTCCTACGAGCAGTACTTC.